This T cell receptor beta chain was profiled in a study of monozygotic twins with inflammatory bowel disease. Germline-derived CDR1 and CDR2 are GTSNPN and SVGIG (reference sequence). This CDR3 has 12 amino acids. One blood sample of approximately 2.5 ml was taken from each donor. TCRdb reprocessed the 5' RACE reads and keeps a single row for each CDR3 protein, giving no DNA. In total, the table holds around 450,000 distinct CDR3 sequences. The receptor comes from a human donor with ulcerative colitis or Crohn's disease, or a healthy co-twin of an affected twin (not recorded which). V and J are TRBV30 and TRBJ2-3; checking the TCRdb D call of TRBD1 is not possible without DNA. The sample consisted of blood. CDR3 residues: CAWSPGTHTQYF.